This T cell receptor beta chain was recovered during a study of blood T cell repertoires in COVID-19. Trimming took 0 bases from V and 4 from J, leaving 9 bases between them. This CDR3 is built from 14 residues. Germline CDR1 reads MNHEY; CDR2 reads SVGAGI. TCRdb keeps only in-frame clones here, not all; method: immunoSEQ multiplex PCR. Counted here are just over 650,000 clones, around 89% occurring once; the ten biggest clones make up around 0.3%. The sample consisted of peripheral blood. This TCR was sampled from a young woman with acute or convalescent COVID-19. V usage is TRBV6-5 and J usage is TRBJ1-2, with a weak D call TRBD1 (5 bases). CDR3 protein: CASSYSGAGYGYTF. The CDR3 nucleotides are TGTGCCAGCAGTTACTCTGGGGCAGGCTATGGCTACACCTTC.